This T cell receptor beta chain was identified in a study of T cell repertoires in cytomegalovirus infection. Overall study context: As its CMV epitopes, the study selected recently identified HLA-C-restricted and well-studied HLA-B-restricted targets. CMV infection plus the matching HLA type was flagged by public TCR beta signatures. Study results and caveats: HLA-C-restricted CMV-specific TCR beta clonotypes prevailed in the ex vivo response. Carriage of CMV together with the relevant HLA was identifiable through cumulative public TCR beta family frequency.

TCRdb ran MiXCR on the reads and lists one entry per CDR3 protein. The repertoire holds 650,000 to 900,000 distinct CDR3 sequences, almost 30% seen once, with 10% to 15% in the top ten. This clonotype was observed a few times. Its cognate antigen is unknown. The receptor's source is a human donor in good health (CMV status not recorded). Some clones in this sample may be carry-over from other donors' samples. The sequenced sample was cultured CD8+ T cells from PBMCs, obtained from culture after CMV antigen stimulation.

The CDR3 DNA follows: TGTGCCAGCGGAGCGGGGGTAACCTACAATGAGCAGTTCTTC. Protein sequence: CASGAGVTYNEQFF. This chain uses TRBV6-6 with TRBJ2-1; 8 nucleotides align to TRBD2. Germline values: CDR1 MNHNY, CDR2 SVGAGI (reference sequence). Trimming cost V 8 bases and J 2 bases; bases outside gene matches: 5. The CDR3 contains 14 residues.